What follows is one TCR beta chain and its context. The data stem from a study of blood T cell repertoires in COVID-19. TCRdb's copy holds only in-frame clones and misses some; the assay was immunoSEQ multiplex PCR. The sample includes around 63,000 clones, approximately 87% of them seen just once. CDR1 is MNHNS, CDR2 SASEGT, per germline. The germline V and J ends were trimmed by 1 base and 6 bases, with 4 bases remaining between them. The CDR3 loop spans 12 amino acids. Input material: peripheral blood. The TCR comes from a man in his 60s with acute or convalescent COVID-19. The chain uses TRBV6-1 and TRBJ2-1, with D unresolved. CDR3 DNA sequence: TGTGCCAGCAGTGAAGTATTCAATGAGCAGTTCTTC. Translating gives CASSEVFNEQFF.